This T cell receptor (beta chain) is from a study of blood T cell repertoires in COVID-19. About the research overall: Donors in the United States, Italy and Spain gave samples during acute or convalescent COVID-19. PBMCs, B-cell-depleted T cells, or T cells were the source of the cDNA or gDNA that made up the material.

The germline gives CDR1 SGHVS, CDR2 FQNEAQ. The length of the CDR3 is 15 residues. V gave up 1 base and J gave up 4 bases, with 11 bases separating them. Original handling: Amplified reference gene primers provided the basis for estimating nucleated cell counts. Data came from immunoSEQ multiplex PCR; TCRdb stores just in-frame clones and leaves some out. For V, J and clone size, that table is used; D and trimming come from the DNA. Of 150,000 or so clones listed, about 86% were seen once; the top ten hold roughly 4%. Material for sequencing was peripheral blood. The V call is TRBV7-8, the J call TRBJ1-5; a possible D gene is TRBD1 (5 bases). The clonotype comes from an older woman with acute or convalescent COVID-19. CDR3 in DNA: TGTGCCAGCAGCTTAGTTGGGCAGGGAAATCAGCCCCAGCATTTT. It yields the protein CASSLVGQGNQPQHF.